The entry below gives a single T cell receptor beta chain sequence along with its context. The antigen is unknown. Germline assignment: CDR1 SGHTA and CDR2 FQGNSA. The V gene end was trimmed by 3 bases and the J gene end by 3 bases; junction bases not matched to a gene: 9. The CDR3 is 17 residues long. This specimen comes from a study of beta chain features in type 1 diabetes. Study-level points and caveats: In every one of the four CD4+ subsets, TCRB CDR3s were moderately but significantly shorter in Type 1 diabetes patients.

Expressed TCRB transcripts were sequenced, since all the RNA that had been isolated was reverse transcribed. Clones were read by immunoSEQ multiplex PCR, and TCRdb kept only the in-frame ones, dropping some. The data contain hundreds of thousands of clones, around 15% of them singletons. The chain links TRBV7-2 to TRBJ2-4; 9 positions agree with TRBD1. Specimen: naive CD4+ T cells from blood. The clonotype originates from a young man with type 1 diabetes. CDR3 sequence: CASSFRGAGQGKNIQYF. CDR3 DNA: TGTGCCAGCAGCTTCCGGGGAGCGGGACAGGGCAAAAACATTCAGTACTTC.